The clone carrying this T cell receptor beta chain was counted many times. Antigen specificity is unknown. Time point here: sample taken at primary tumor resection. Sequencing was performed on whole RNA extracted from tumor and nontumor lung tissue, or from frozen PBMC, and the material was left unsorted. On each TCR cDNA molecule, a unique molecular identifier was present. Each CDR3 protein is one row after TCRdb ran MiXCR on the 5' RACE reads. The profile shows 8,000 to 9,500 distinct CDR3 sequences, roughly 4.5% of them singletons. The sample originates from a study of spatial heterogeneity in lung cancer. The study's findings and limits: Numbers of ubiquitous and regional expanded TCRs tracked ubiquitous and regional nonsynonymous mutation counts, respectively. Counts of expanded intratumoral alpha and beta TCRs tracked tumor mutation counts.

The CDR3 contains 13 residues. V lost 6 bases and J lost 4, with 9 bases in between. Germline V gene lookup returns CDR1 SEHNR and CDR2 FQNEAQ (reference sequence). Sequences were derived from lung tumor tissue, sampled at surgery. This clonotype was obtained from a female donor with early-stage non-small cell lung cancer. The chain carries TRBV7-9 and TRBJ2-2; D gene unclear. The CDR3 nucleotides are TGTGCCAGCAGGGGTCGTGTCACCGGGGAGCTGTTTTTT. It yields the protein CASRGRVTGELFF. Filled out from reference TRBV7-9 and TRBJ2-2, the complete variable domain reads DTGVSQNPRHKITKRGQNVTFRCDPISEHNRLYWYRQTLGQGPEFLTYFQNEAQLEKSRLLSDRFSAERPKGSFSTLEIQRTEQGDSAMYLCASRGRVTGELFFGEGSRLTVL.